This T cell receptor beta chain is drawn from a study of T cell responses to AZD1222 COVID-19 vaccine. Whole-study findings and limits: Nearly half of unique spike-specific TCRs reportedly avoided B.1.351 and B.1.1.7 mutated regions.

Trimming shortened V by 6 bases and J by 6 bases, and 15 bases separated the two germline ends. From germline, CDR1 is LGHNA and CDR2 YSLEER. CDR3 length equals 14 residues. Second-dose intervals near 4 or 12 weeks were combined. Note on this clone: Its antigen is unknown.

Data came from immunoSEQ multiplex PCR; TCRdb stores just in-frame clones and leaves some out. The sample lists roughly 160,000 clones; approximately 90% were seen once. The chain recombines TRBV4-3 with TRBJ2-1, with D possibly being TRBD2 (7 bases). This material consisted of peripheral blood, taken 28 days after the second AZD1222 dose. The origin of this receptor is an adult who received the AZD1222 COVID-19 vaccine. CDR3 region: CASRPLGGGNEQFF. CDR3 nucleotide sequence: TGCGCCAGCAGACCCCTAGGGGGGGGCAATGAGCAGTTCTTC.